This T cell receptor (beta chain) derives from a study of cytomegalovirus exposure and HLA in healthy donors. Overall study results and limits: Roughly uniform depth of sequencing across donors was assumed in presence/absence analyses.

This clone has more than one count but fewer than ten. The antigen is undetermined. Its ends do not fully match the called genes, so a read error is possible. With 60 Vbeta and 13 Jbeta primers, the PCR was carried out. Produced via immunoSEQ multiplex PCR; TCRdb's table is partial and in-frame only. Of about 72,000 clones in the sample, around 80% were seen once. The sequenced material came from PBMCs. This receptor was taken from a young man in good health and CMV-seronegative.

CDR3 sequence reads: CASIQDMGGWGPMNTEAFF. CDR3 DNA sequence: TGCGCCAGCATCCAAGATATGGGGGGTTGGGGACCGATGAACACTGAAGCTTTCTTT. V usage is TRBV4-1 and J usage is TRBJ1-1; TRBD1 might be the D (5 bases). Germline lookup yields CDR1 MGHRA and CDR2 YSYEKL. The CDR3 spans 19 residues.